This is a list of T cell receptor beta chains from one sample in a study of post-analysis software for immune sequencing data. One entry per CDR3 protein, called by TCRdb with MiXCR from the PCR reads. Found here are some 890,000 distinct CDR3 sequences, roughly half of them singletons; the top ten hold approximately 4.2%. The sequenced material came from blood. These receptors all come from a girl under 18 with multiple sclerosis. The CDR3 runs from the conserved cysteine through the conserved F or W. A D gene is named only where the DNA matches it firmly. Not every row has a clone size; where given, it reads once, few, many or a size class.

>-|TRBJ2-1|TRBV7-9|-
TGTGCCAGCAGCTTAGATCCGGACGATGAGCAGTTCTTC
CASSLDPDDEQFF
>few|TRBJ1-6|TRBV6-5|TRBD1
TGTGCCAGCAGTAAAGGACAGGGCTATAATTCACCCCTCCACTTT
CASSKGQGYNSPLHF
>-|TRBJ2-7|TRBV7-2|TRBD2
TGTGCCAGCAACACACAGGTAACGGGAGGCCTCTACGAGCAGTACTTC
CASNTQVTGGLYEQYF
>-|TRBJ2-5|TRBV15|TRBD2
TGTGCCACCAGCCTGACTAGCGGGGGGGCCGAGACCCAGTACTTC
CATSLTSGGAETQYF
>-|TRBJ2-7|TRBV6-6|-
TGTGCCAGCAAAGGAAACTCCTACGAGCAGTACTTC
CASKGNSYEQYF
>-|TRBJ2-3|TRBV12-3/TRBV12-4|TRBD2
TGTGCCAGCTCCCCTCCGGCTAGCGGGGAGACAGATACGCAGTATTTT
CASSPPASGETDTQYF
>-|TRBJ2-7|TRBV5-1|-
TGCGCCAGCAGCTGGACAGTGGCGGGTTACGAGCAGTACTTC
CASSWTVAGYEQYF
>-|TRBJ2-6|TRBV5-1|-
TGCGCCAGCAGCTTGGAAGGGGTGGCTGGGGCCAACGTCCTGACTTTC
CASSLEGVAGANVLTF
>-|TRBJ2-1|TRBV29-1|TRBD2
TGCAGCGTTTTGCGGGAGCGGGGTTGGTATGAGCAGTTCTTC
CSVLRERGWYEQFF
>-|TRBJ2-3|TRBV12-3/TRBV12-4|-
TGTGCCAGCAGCCGAAAAAGCACAGATACGCAGTATTTT
CASSRKSTDTQYF
>-|TRBJ2-5|TRBV6-5|TRBD1
TGTGCCAGCAGTTCCCTAGGGACAGGGAGCTATGAGCAGTACTTC
CASSSLGTGSYEQYF
>-|TRBJ2-1|TRBV2|-
TGTGCCAGCAGTCCCCGGGGAGCAAGACCGTTCTTC
CASSPRGARPFF
>-|TRBJ1-1|TRBV20-1|-
TGCAGTGCTAGAGATGAGGCGGAGACTGAAGCTTTCTTT
CSARDEAETEAFF
>-|TRBJ2-3|TRBV4-1|-
TGCGCCAGCAGCCAAATAGCAGCTCCGACTAGCACAGATACGCAGTATTTT
CASSQIAAPTSTDTQYF
>few|TRBJ1-5|TRBV15|-
TGTGCCACTTCGCGGGACCTCAATCAGCCCCAGCATTTT
CATSRDLNQPQHF
>-|TRBJ2-3|TRBV20-1|TRBD1
TGCAGTGCTAGAGGACAGGGGGCAACAGATACGCAGTATTTT
CSARGQGATDTQYF
>-|TRBJ2-7|TRBV11-2|-
TGTGCCAGCAGCACCCTCCAGACAGTCCCAGCGGAGGGGGTCGAGCAGTACTTC
CASSTLQTVPAEGVEQYF
>-|TRBJ2-7|TRBV25-1|-
TGTGCCAGCAGTGACCCCAGTCCCCTCACTGGCGAGCAGTACTTC
CASSDPSPLTGEQYF
>few|TRBJ2-7|TRBV4-2|-
TGTGCCAGCAGCCAAGGGGACCATCCGTCCTACGAGCAGTACTTC
CASSQGDHPSYEQYF
>once|TRBJ2-1|TRBV5-4|TRBD2
TGTGCCAGCACCTCAGGGACTAGCGGGGGGAGCTCCTACAATGGGCAGTTCTTC
CASTSGTSGGSSYNGQFF
>-|TRBJ2-2|TRBV9|-
TGTGCCAGCAGACGGGAGAGGTCCGACACCGGGGAGCTGTTTTTT
CASRRERSDTGELFF
>-|TRBJ1-5|TRBV27|-
TGTGCCAGCAGCCCCTTCCCAGGGGTCAATCAGCCCCAGCATTTT
CASSPFPGVNQPQHF
>-|TRBJ2-3|TRBV5-1|TRBD2
TGCGCCAGCAGCTTGACCCTAGCGGGGGCGAACACAGATACGCAGTATTTT
CASSLTLAGANTDTQYF
>few|TRBJ2-2|TRBV7-9|-
TGTGCCAGCAGCTTATCCCTCAACACCGGGGAGCTGTTTTTT
CASSLSLNTGELFF
>-|TRBJ2-5|TRBV7-3|-
TGTGCCAGCAGCTTAAGGGCAGCTCCCCCCGAGACCCAGTACTTC
CASSLRAAPPETQYF
>-|TRBJ1-2|TRBV27|TRBD1
TGTGCCAGCAGCCCCACCGGGACAGATAATTCCTATGGCTACACCTTC
CASSPTGTDNSYGYTF
>-|TRBJ1-1|TRBV15|-
TGTGCCACCAGCAGAGTCTCTGAAGCTTTCTTT
CATSRVSEAFF
>-|TRBJ2-5|TRBV7-9|-
TGTGCCAGCAGCGAAACCGGGGTCGAGGAGGACCAGTACTTC
CASSETGVEEDQYF
>-|TRBJ1-2|TRBV19|-
TGTGCCAGTACCAATACGGGTGTTGGCCACACCTTC
CASTNTGVGHTF
>once|TRBJ2-7|TRBV5-1|TRBD2
TGCGCCAGCAGCTTGGAAGGGACTAGCGGGAGAGGCTACGAGCAGTACTTC
CASSLEGTSGRGYEQYF
>-|TRBJ2-5|TRBV12-3/TRBV12-4|TRBD2
TGTGCCAGCAGTTTCGGTCGATGGGCTAGCGGTACGCAAGAGACCCAGTACTTC
CASSFGRWASGTQETQYF
>-|TRBJ2-5|TRBV20-1|-
TGCAGTGCTAGAGATTCGCAGGGCGGAGAGACCCAGTACTTC
CSARDSQGGETQYF
>few|TRBJ2-3|TRBV5-1|TRBD1
TGCGCCAGCAGCTTTTACTTCCCGGGACAGGGAAAAGATACGCAGTATTTT
CASSFYFPGQGKDTQYF
>-|TRBJ1-2|TRBV5-1|TRBD1
TGCGCCAGCAGCTTGGCCGGGCAGGGGGTTGGAGGCTACACCTTC
CASSLAGQGVGGYTF
>-|TRBJ1-1|TRBV29-1|-
TGCAGCGTTGTATCGGGACGTACTGAAGCTTTCTTT
CSVVSGRTEAFF
>-|TRBJ2-3|TRBV29-1|TRBD2
TGCAGCCTAGAACGGGCGGGAGCTAGAACAGATACGCAGTATTTT
CSLERAGARTDTQYF
>-|TRBJ2-7|TRBV5-4|TRBD2
TGTGCCAGCAGCTTGGTTAGTAGCGGGGGGAACTACGAGCAGTACTTC
CASSLVSSGGNYEQYF
>-|TRBJ1-1|TRBV9|-
TGTGCCAGCAGCGACGGGAGATCCACTGAAGCTTTCTTT
CASSDGRSTEAFF
>-|TRBJ2-3|TRBV3-1|-
TGTGCCAGCAGGGGCCTCCAGGGGGGGGATACGCAGTATTTT
CASRGLQGGDTQYF
>-|TRBJ2-3|TRBV20-1|TRBD1
TGCAGTGGCCGACAGGGTAGCACAGATACGCAGTATTTT
CSGRQGSTDTQYF
>-|TRBJ1-1|TRBV5-1|-
TGCGCCAGCAGCTTGGAAGGAAATAAGAACACTGAAGCTTTCTTT
CASSLEGNKNTEAFF
>-|TRBJ1-1|TRBV10-3|-
TGTGCCACCACGGGGTTGAACACTGAAGCTTTCTTT
CATTGLNTEAFF